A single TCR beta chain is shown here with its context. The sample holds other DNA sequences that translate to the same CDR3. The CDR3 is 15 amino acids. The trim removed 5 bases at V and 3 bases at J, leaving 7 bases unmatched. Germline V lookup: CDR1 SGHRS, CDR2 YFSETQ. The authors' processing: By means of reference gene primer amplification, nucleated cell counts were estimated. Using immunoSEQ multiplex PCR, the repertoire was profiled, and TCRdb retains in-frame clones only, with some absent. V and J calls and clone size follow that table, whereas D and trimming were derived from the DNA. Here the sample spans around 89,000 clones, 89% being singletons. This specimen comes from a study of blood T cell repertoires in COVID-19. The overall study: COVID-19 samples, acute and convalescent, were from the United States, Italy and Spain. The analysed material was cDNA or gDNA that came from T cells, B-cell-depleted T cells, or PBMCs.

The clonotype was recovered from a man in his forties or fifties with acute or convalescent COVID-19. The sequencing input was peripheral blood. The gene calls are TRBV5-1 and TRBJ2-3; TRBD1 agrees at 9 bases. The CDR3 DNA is TGCGCCAGCAGTTCCGGGACAGGGCGAACAGATACGCAGTATTTT. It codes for CASSSGTGRTDTQYF.